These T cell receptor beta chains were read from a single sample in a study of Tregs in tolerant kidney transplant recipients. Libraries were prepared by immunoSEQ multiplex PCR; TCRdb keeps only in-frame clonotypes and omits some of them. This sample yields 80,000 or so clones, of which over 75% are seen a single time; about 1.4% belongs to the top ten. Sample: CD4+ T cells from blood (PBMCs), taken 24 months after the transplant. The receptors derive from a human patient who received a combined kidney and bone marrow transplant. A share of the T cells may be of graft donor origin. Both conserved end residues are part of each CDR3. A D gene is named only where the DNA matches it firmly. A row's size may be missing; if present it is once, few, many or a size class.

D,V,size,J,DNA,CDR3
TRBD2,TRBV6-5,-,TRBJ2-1,TGTGCCAGCAGTTTGACTAGCGGGATTTGGAATGAGCAGTTCTTC,CASSLTSGIWNEQFF
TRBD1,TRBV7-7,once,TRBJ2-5,TGTGCCAGCAGCTTAGTCGGGACAGGACAAGAGACCCAGTACTTC,CASSLVGTGQETQYF
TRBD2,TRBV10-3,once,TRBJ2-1,TGTGCCATCAGTTTGGCCAGCGGGGGGGCCAATATAAATGAGCAGTTCTTC,CAISLASGGANINEQFF
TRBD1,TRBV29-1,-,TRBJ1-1,TGCAGCGGTTCTAGACAGGGAGGAGACACTGAAGCTTTCTTT,CSGSRQGGDTEAFF
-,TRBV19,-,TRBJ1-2,TGTGCCAGTAGTATTTTCCGTAACTATGGCTACACCTTC,CASSIFRNYGYTF
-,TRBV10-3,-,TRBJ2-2,TGTGCCATCAGTCCCAGTAGGACGGGGGGCAGAGACACCGGGGAGCTGTTTTTT,CAISPSRTGGRDTGELFF
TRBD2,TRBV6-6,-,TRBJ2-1,TGTGCCAGCAGTTCCTTCTTGGGCGGGGGGAACAATGAGCAGTTCTTC,CASSSFLGGGNNEQFF
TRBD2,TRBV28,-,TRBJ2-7,TGTGCCAGCAGTTTACCTAGCGGGGGGGTCTACGAGCAGTACTTC,CASSLPSGGVYEQYF
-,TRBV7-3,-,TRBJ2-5,TGTGCCAGCAGCTTAAATATAGGGGTGGAAGAGACCCAGTACTTC,CASSLNIGVEETQYF
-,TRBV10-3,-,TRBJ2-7,TGTGCCATCAGTGGTAAAGGGCGGGACAGCTCCTACGAGCAGTACTTC,CAISGKGRDSSYEQYF
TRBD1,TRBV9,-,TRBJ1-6,TGTGCCAGCAGCGTAGACAGGGGCTATAATTCCCCCCTCCACTTT,CASSVDRGYNSPLHF
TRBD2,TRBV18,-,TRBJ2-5,TGTGCCAGCTCACCAGGCGGGAGGGGAGAGACCCAGTACTTC,CASSPGGRGETQYF
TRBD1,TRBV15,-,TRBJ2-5,TGTGCCACCAGCAGGGGGACAGGGGTGTGGGGCCTACAAGAGACCCAGTACTTC,CATSRGTGVWGLQETQYF
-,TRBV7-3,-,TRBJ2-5,TGTGCCAGCAGCTTAAGCAGGGACCAAGAGACCCAGTACTTC,CASSLSRDQETQYF
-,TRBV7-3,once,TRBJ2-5,TGTGCCAGCAGCTTAGGTTGGGGGCCAATCGTCGGGGAGACCCAGTACTTC,CASSLGWGPIVGETQYF
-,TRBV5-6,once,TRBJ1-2,TGTGTCAGCAGCCTCGACAGGAACTATGGCTACACCTTC,CVSSLDRNYGYTF
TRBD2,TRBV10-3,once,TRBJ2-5,TGTGCCATCAGCCTAAGGATGGACCCTAGCGGGAAAGAGACCCAGTACTTC,CAISLRMDPSGKETQYF
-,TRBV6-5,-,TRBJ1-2,TGTGCCAGCAGTTCCCCCAGGGGTCATGGCTACACCTTC,CASSSPRGHGYTF
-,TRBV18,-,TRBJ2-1,TGTGCCAGCTCATTGGCGGCTGAGCAGTTCTTC,CASSLAAEQFF
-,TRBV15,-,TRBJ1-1,TGTGCCACCAGCAGAGCAAGCGGGAACACTGAAGCTTTCTTT,CATSRASGNTEAFF
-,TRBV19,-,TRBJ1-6,TGTGCCAGTAGTATAGGGCTCACTAGCTCCTATAATTCACCCCTCCACTTT,CASSIGLTSSYNSPLHF
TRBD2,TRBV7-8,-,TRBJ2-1,TGTGCCAGCAGCACAGCCGGGACTACTGAGCAGTTCTTC,CASSTAGTTEQFF
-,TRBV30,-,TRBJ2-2,TGTGCCTGGAGTCTATCGGGAACGAACACCGGGGAGCTGTTTTTT,CAWSLSGTNTGELFF
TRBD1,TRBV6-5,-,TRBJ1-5,TGTGCCAGCAGCCCCGGGACAGGGGCTCAGCCCCAGCATTTT,CASSPGTGAQPQHF
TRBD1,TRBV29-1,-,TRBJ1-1,TGCAGCGGGACAGGGTCTGAAGCTTTCTTT,CSGTGSEAFF
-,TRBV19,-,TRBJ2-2,TGTGCCAGTAGGGGGCTTGTTTATCGGACCGGGGAGCTGTTTTTT,CASRGLVYRTGELFF
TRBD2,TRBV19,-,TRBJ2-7,TGTGCCAGTAGTATCGCGGCGGGAGCCGCCTACGAGCAGTACTTC,CASSIAAGAAYEQYF
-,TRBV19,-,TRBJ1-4,TGTGCCAGTAGTAAGACAGGAAATGAAAAACTGTTTTTT,CASSKTGNEKLFF
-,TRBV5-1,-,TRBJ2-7,TGCGCCAGCAGCTTGGCACCCTCACAGGACGAGCAGTACTTC,CASSLAPSQDEQYF
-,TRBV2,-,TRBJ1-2,TGTGCCAGCAGTGAGCAGGGCCTCTATGGCTACACCTTC,CASSEQGLYGYTF